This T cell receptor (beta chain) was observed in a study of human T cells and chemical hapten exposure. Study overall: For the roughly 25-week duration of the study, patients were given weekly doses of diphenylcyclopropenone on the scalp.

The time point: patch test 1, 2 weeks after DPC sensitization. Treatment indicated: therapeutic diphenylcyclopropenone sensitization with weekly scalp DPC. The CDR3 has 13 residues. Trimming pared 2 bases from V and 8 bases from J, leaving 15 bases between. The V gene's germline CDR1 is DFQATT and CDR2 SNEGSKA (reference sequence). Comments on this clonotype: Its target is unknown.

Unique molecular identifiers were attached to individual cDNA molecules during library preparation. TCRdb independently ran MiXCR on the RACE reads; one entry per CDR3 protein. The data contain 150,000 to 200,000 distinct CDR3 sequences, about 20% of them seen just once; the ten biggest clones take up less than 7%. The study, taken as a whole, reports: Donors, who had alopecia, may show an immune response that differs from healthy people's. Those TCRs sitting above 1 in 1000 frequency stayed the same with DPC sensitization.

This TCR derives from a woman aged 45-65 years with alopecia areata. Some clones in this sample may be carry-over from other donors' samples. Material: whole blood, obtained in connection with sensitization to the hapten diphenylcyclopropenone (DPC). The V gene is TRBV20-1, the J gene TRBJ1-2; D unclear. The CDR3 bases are TGCAGTGCTAGAAATTACCGACGAGAGGGCTACACCTTC. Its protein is CSARNYRREGYTF.